One sample yielded the 15 T cell receptor beta chains listed below, sequenced in a study of cytomegalovirus exposure and HLA in healthy donors (dated by TCRdb to 2017 to 2019). Library method: the immunoSEQ multiplex PCR assay. A mixture of 60 forward primers for TCR Vbeta segments and 13 reverse primers for TCR Jbeta segments was used in the multiplex PCR. TCRdb mirrors the immuneACCESS table, restricted to in-frame sequences. Some clones are absent from its copies; in checked studies, under half trace to an unresolved V gene, and the reason for the others is unknown. This sample lists some 190,000 clones; about four fifths were detected once. The ten largest account for roughly 3.2% of the sample. Sequencing was performed on PBMCs. These receptors were taken from a man aged 35 to 55 in good health and CMV-seropositive.

The V and J genes are TRBV5-4 and TRBJ2-1; 7 bases match TRBD1. Germline lookup yields CDR1 SGHNT and CDR2 YYREEE (reference sequence). V dropped 2 bases and J dropped 5; count of bases not matched to a gene: 7. The CDR3 is made up of 15 amino acids. CDR3 region: CASSFYDRANNEQFF. CDR3 DNA: TGTGCCAGCAGCTTTTATGACAGGGCTAACAATGAGCAGTTCTTC.

The chain links TRBV27 to TRBJ2-5; D might be TRBD1 (6 bases). The germline V and J ends were trimmed by 6 bases and 1 base, with 9 bases remaining between them. The CDR3 runs to 13 residues. Per germline, CDR1 MNHEY and CDR2 SMNVEV (reference sequence). The CDR3, as DNA: TGTGCCAGCAGCCGGACAGTCCAAGAGACCCAGTACTTC. Residues: CASSRTVQETQYF.

This chain joins TRBV10-2 and TRBJ2-2, with 9 bases fitting TRBD2. The CDR3 has 15 amino acids. Germline CDR1 and CDR2: WSHSY and SAAADI. V shed 2 bases, J shed 6 bases, and the junction held 4 bases outside the gene matches. CDR3 coding DNA: TGCGCCAGCAGTGAGAGCGGGGGGCGGTCCGGGGAGCTGTTTTTT. It specifies CASSESGGRSGELFF.

A few counts support this clone. The chain carries TRBV28 and TRBJ1-5, with D tentatively TRBD1 (5 bases). The CDR3 length is 14 residues. Germline V CDR1 and CDR2: MDHEN, SYDVKM. Trimming cost V 6 bases and J 4 bases, with 13 bases left between them. For the CDR3, the DNA is TGTGCCAGCAGAACCCCCTCAGGGAATCAGCCCCAGCATTTT. This codes for CASRTPSGNQPQHF.

V usage is TRBV14 and J usage is TRBJ2-5; D perhaps matches TRBD2 (6 bases). V was cut by 5 bases and J by 5 bases, with 15 bases left in between. The length of the CDR3 is 14 residues. Per the germline V gene, CDR1 is SGHDN and CDR2 is FVKESK. CDR3 in amino acids: CASSKTRLRETQYF. The CDR3 nucleotides are TGTGCCAGCAGCAAGACTAGACTGCGGGAGACCCAGTACTTC.

The gene calls are TRBV29-1 and TRBJ2-7; 7 bases are shared with TRBD1. CDR1 SQVTM and CDR2 ANQGSEA come from the germline V gene. This CDR3 is 15 amino acids long. Germline trimming cut 4 bases from V and 3 bases from J; bases unmatched to any gene: 12. The CDR3 DNA reads as TGCAGCGTTGGCTCCAGGGACAGTTTTGTCTACGAGCAGTACTTC. It yields the protein CSVGSRDSFVYEQYF.

This clone occurred a few times. The chain recombines TRBV5-4 with TRBJ2-7; 7 bases line up with TRBD2. Losses at the gene ends were 9 bases for V and 5 bases for J; bases not matched to a gene: 17. The germline V gene encodes CDR1 SGHNT and CDR2 YYREEE (reference sequence). There are 15 residues in the CDR3. For the CDR3, the DNA is TGTGCCACCCAGGTCCCGGGCGGGAGCCGCCACGAGCAGTACTTC. It yields the protein CATQVPGGSRHEQYF.

This clone was detected a few times. J is TRBJ1-1 and V is TRBV6-5; 7 bases map to TRBD1. Germline lookup yields CDR1 MNHEY and CDR2 SVGAGI. V was pared by 8 bases and J by 4 bases, with 4 bases of the junction left unmatched. The CDR3 length is 12 residues. CDR3 nucleotides: TGTGCCAGCGACAGGGTGGGCACTGAAGCTTTCTTT. It encodes CASDRVGTEAFF.

This clone was counted a few times. The chain recombines TRBV6-5 with TRBJ2-5; maybe TRBD1 (6 bases). The end of the DNA aligns better with TRBJ2-7, so the J call may be wrong. CDR1 is MNHEY and CDR2 is SVGAGI in the germline V gene. This CDR3 region has 14 residues. CDR3 protein: CASSHRDRSYEQYF. The CDR3 DNA sequence: TGTGCCAGCAGTCACAGGGACCGCTCCTACGAGCAGTACTTC.

The rearrangement links TRBV7-6 to TRBJ2-5, with a tentative D call TRBD1 (6 bases). Germline V CDR1 and CDR2: SGHVS, FNYEAQ. V shed 4 bases and J shed 5 bases, with 14 bases lying between them. This CDR3 has 14 amino acids. CDR3 sequence: CASSSTTGRETQYF. In DNA form, the CDR3 reads TGTGCCAGCAGCTCGACGACAGGAAGGGAGACCCAGTACTTC.

The chain recombines TRBV7-7 with TRBJ2-2; TRBD1 matches at 7 bases. V lost 4 bases and J lost 4; bases outside the gene matches: 3. This CDR3 is 14 amino acids long. Germline V CDR1 and CDR2: SSHAT, FNYEAQ (reference sequence). This CDR3 reads CASSSTGITGELFF. In nucleotides, the CDR3 is TGTGCCAGCAGCTCGACAGGGATCACCGGGGAGCTGTTTTTT.

This clone has more than one count but fewer than ten. The chain links TRBV7-9 to TRBJ1-3; D is undetermined. From germline, CDR1 is SEHNR and CDR2 FQNEAQ (reference sequence). V was pared by 0 bases and J by 2 bases, with 8 bases between. The CDR3 spans 15 residues. The DNA for the CDR3 is TGTGCCAGCAGCTTAGCAGGGAGTACTGGAAACACCATATATTTT. Protein: CASSLAGSTGNTIYF. Combining the CDR3 with reference TRBV7-9 and TRBJ1-3 gives the whole variable domain DTGVSQNPRHKITKRGQNVTFRCDPISEHNRLYWYRQTLGQGPEFLTYFQNEAQLEKSRLLSDRFSAERPKGSFSTLEIQRTEQGDSAMYLCASSLAGSTGNTIYFGEGSWLTVV.

This chain links TRBV9 with TRBJ2-3; 8 nucleotides align to TRBD2. The CDR3 runs to 15 residues. V dropped 2 bases and J dropped 1; count of bases not matched to a gene: 3. Looked up from germline, CDR1 is SGDLS and CDR2 is YYNGEE. CDR3 coding DNA: TGTGCCAGCAGCGTCGGGAGGGGGGGCACAGATACGCAGTATTTT. Residues: CASSVGRGGTDTQYF.

The chain joins TRBV15 to TRBJ2-1, with 8 bases fitting TRBD2. Trimming removed 0 bases from V and 9 bases from J; junction bases left unmatched: 7. The CDR3 extends over 15 amino acids. The V gene's germline CDR1 is LNHNV and CDR2 YYDKDF (reference sequence). For the CDR3, the DNA is TGTGCCACCAGCAGAGATTCGGGAGGGATGGGTGAGCAGTTCTTC. Its protein is CATSRDSGGMGEQFF.

This chain uses TRBV13 with TRBJ1-1, with D possibly being TRBD1 (6 bases). Germline-derived CDR1 and CDR2 are PRHDT and FYEKMQ (reference sequence). V was cut by 0 bases and J by 7 bases, with 9 bases left in between. CDR3 length: 13 amino acids. In DNA form, the CDR3 reads TGTGCCAGCAGCTTAGGTCAGGGGTTTGAAGCTTTCTTT. Translation gives CASSLGQGFEAFF.